Below, 7 T cell receptor beta chains from the same sample are listed, as sequenced in a study of vaccination and CD4 T cells after COVID-19. Antigen specificity for these receptors is unknown. Treatment denoted: approximately nine-day PBMC culture with coronavirus spike peptide pools or control peptides (ViraFEST assay). Sequencing of cultured CD4+ T cell DNA used the Oncomine TCR Beta short-read assay. TCRdb re-called the PCR reads with MiXCR, one entry per CDR3 protein. The sample lists 15,000 to 20,000 distinct CDR3 sequences; over 55% were seen once. The sample was CD4+ T cells from blood, cultured in vitro. Receptors originate from a human donor who had recovered from COVID-19.

This chain joins TRBV21-1 and TRBJ1-2. TRBV21-1 is designated a pseudogene. The CDR3 length is 14 residues. As DNA, the CDR3 is TGTGCCAGCAGCAAAGGGGGAAGTAACTATGGCTACACCTTC. It codes for CASSKGGSNYGYTF.

The CDR3 reads CASSTRDTLGTEAFF. In nucleotides, the CDR3 is TGTGCCAGTAGTACCCGGGACACCCTGGGGACTGAAGCTTTCTTT. This rearrangement joins TRBV19 to TRBJ1-1; a possible D gene is TRBD1 (6 bases). The germline gives CDR1 LNHDA, CDR2 SQIVND (reference sequence). Trimming removed 4 bases at V and 5 bases at J, with 17 bases between. The CDR3 totals 15 residues.

J is TRBJ2-3 and V is TRBV21-1; the D segment call TRBD1 is taken from the table without a DNA check. TRBV21-1 counts as a pseudogene. This CDR3 region has 17 residues. Here the CDR3 DNA reads TGTGCCAGCAGCAAAGGGTCCCAGGCCACTAGCACAGATACGCAGTATTTT. This gives the protein CASSKGSQATSTDTQYF.

The chain joins TRBV7-9 to TRBJ2-5; 9 bases line up with TRBD2. Trimming at V came to 1 base and at J to 2 bases, leaving 2 bases not matched to a gene. The CDR3 is 15 amino acids. Germline values: CDR1 SEHNR, CDR2 FQNEAQ (reference sequence). The CDR3 region is CASSLDLAGQETQYF. The CDR3 DNA sequence: TGTGCCAGCAGCTTAGACCTAGCGGGACAAGAGACCCAGTACTTC. The variable domain in full, with the rest retrieved from reference TRBV7-9 and TRBJ2-5, is DTGVSQNPRHKITKRGQNVTFRCDPISEHNRLYWYRQTLGQGPEFLTYFQNEAQLEKSRLLSDRFSAERPKGSFSTLEIQRTEQGDSAMYLCASSLDLAGQETQYFGPGTRLLVL.

This clonotype has a handful of counts. The V call is TRBV6-1, the J call TRBJ1-5, with a weak D call TRBD1 (5 bases). Germline CDR1 and CDR2: MNHNS and SASEGT. The CDR3 covers 20 residues. V lost 4 bases and J lost 5, with 30 bases in between. CDR3: CASSVRSGWDGFPSDQPQHF. The CDR3 coding sequence is TGTGCCAGCAGTGTTAGGTCGGGGTGGGACGGTTTTCCGTCAGATCAGCCCCAGCATTTT.

V is TRBV19 and J is TRBJ2-7; 9 bases map to TRBD1. The CDR3 runs to 15 residues. Germline V gene lookup returns CDR1 LNHDA and CDR2 SQIVND (reference sequence). After removal of 0 bases from V and 5 bases from J, the junction contained 5 bases not matched to a gene. CDR3: CASSIEGTGLHEQYF. The CDR3 DNA is TGTGCCAGTAGTATAGAGGGGACAGGGCTCCACGAGCAGTACTTC.

The chain links TRBV5-5 to TRBJ2-5; either TRBD1 or TRBD2 may supply D (6 bases each). Germline-derived CDR1 and CDR2 are SGHKS and YYEKEE (reference sequence). The CDR3 loop spans 16 amino acids. V shed 0 bases and J shed 5 bases, with 17 bases lying between them. CDR3 protein: CASSLGTGANRETQYF. The DNA of the CDR3 is TGTGCCAGCAGCTTGGGAACGGGGGCGAACCGGGAGACCCAGTACTTC.